The 30 T cell receptor beta chains in this list originate from one sample, sequenced in a study of technical replicates of blood from a handful of donors. TCRdb's table, derived via immunoSEQ multiplex PCR, lists solely in-frame clones and lacks some. The sample holds around 72,000 clones, roughly nine tenths seen once. What was sequenced was PBMCs. All receptors derive from a human donor in good health. Some clones in this sample may be carry-over from other donors' samples.

This chain connects TRBV6-5 to TRBJ2-7; D unclear. Germline assignment: CDR1 MNHEY and CDR2 SVGAGI. Trimming left V 2 bases short and J 0 bases short, with 8 bases between. The CDR3 is made up of 14 amino acids. CDR3 DNA sequence: TGTGCCAGCAGTTACCGCGGCAGCTCCTACGAGCAGTACTTC. It translates to CASSYRGSSYEQYF.

This chain uses TRBV7-9 with TRBJ2-7, with D uncertain. The CDR3 has 13 residues. The V end lost 8 bases, the J end lost 3 bases, and 14 bases lay between the germline ends. CDR1 is SEHNR, CDR2 FQNEAQ, per germline (reference sequence). CDR3 nucleotide sequence: TGTGCCAGCGGAAACCCGGCAGGCTACGAGCAGTACTTC. This translates into CASGNPAGYEQYF.

This clone has a single count. The chain links TRBV4-2 to TRBJ1-2; the match to TRBD1 covers 7 bases. CDR1 is LGHNA, CDR2 YNFKEQ, per germline. This CDR3 region has 14 residues. After removal of 6 bases from V and 3 bases from J, the junction contained 7 bases not matched to a gene. The CDR3 reads CASRQTDRDYGYTF. CDR3 nucleotides: TGTGCCAGCAGGCAAACCGACAGGGACTATGGCTACACCTTC.

V is TRBV5-1 and J is TRBJ1-1; 7 bases agree with TRBD1. V was pared by 0 bases and J by 5 bases, with 4 bases of the junction left unmatched. The CDR3 length is 14 residues. Germline values: CDR1 SGHRS, CDR2 YFSETQ. In nucleotides, the CDR3 is TGCGCCAGCAGCTTGGAGGGGGCGGGTACTGAAGCTTTCTTT. It is translated as CASSLEGAGTEAFF.

The chain combines TRBV2 with TRBJ2-7; weak D call: TRBD2 (5 bases). The CDR3 sequence is 15 residues long. Trimming removed 6 bases from V and 2 bases from J, with 17 bases in between. Germline lookup yields CDR1 SNHLY and CDR2 FYNNEI. CDR3 sequence (DNA): TGTGCCAGCAGCCCTCGGTCGGGGAACACCTACGAGCAGTACTTC. It yields the protein CASSPRSGNTYEQYF.

The V call is TRBV18, the J call TRBJ1-5, with TRBD1 as a possible D gene (6 bases). The CDR3 totals 13 residues. Germline CDR1 and CDR2: KGHSH and LQKENI. Trimming removed 6 bases at V and 6 bases at J, with 12 bases between. The CDR3 sequence is CASSTGQGQPQHF. In DNA form, the CDR3 reads TGTGCCAGCTCTACAGGGCAAGGTCAGCCCCAGCATTTT.

The rearrangement uses TRBV14 and TRBJ2-1, with 8 positions matching TRBD2. J was trimmed by 4 bases and V by 6 bases; bases with no gene match: 5. In germline, CDR1 is SGHDN, CDR2 FVKESK. The length of the CDR3 is 14 residues. Here the CDR3 DNA reads TGTGCCAGCAGTCACTTAGCGGGATACAATGAGCAGTTCTTC. Amino acid sequence: CASSHLAGYNEQFF.

The chain employs TRBV6-6 and TRBJ1-6, with a tentative D call TRBD1 (5 bases). There are 13 residues in the CDR3. Germline V gives CDR1 MNHNY, CDR2 SVGAGI (reference sequence). V gave up 2 bases and J gave up 6 bases, with 5 bases separating them. DNA for the CDR3: TGTGCCAGCAGTTACGGGGCTAATTCACCCCTCCACTTT. It translates to CASSYGANSPLHF.

The chain links TRBV2 to TRBJ1-1; 7 bases line up with TRBD1. V was clipped by 3 bases and J by 4 bases; unmatched bases: 8. Germline CDR1 SNHLY, CDR2 FYNNEI. CDR3 length: 15 residues. The CDR3 region has the DNA TGTGCCAGCAGTGAGGTGAGGGGGCTAACCACTGAAGCTTTCTTT. Amino acids: CASSEVRGLTTEAFF.

This clone was observed a single time. The chain uses TRBV4-3 and TRBJ2-3; possible D gene TRBD2, 5 bases. Germline CDR1 and CDR2: LGHNA and YSLEER. Trimming pared 0 bases from V and 6 bases from J, leaving 16 bases between. CDR3 length: 16 amino acids. In nucleotides, the CDR3 is TGCGCCAGCAGCCAAGAGGCGGGCGGGTTCGTGGATACGCAGTATTTT. Translation gives CASSQEAGGFVDTQYF.

The chain has TRBV6-1 and TRBJ2-3; a weak D match, TRBD2 (6 bases). Per germline, CDR1 MNHNS and CDR2 SASEGT. Trimming left V 4 bases short and J 6 bases short, with 8 bases between. CDR3 size: 12 residues. The CDR3 here is CASSAGRDTQYF. The CDR3 nucleotides read TGTGCCAGCAGTGCAGGGAGGGATACGCAGTATTTT.

This clone was recorded a few times. The chain couples TRBV5-5 to TRBJ1-2; D unresolved. Trimming removed 2 bases at V and 2 bases at J, with 10 bases between. This CDR3 contains 14 residues. Germline loops: CDR1 SGHKS, CDR2 YYEKEE (reference sequence). As DNA, the CDR3 is TGTGCCAGCAGCTTCCCGGGTTCCAACTATGGCTACACCTTC. This translates into CASSFPGSNYGYTF.

The chain is built from TRBV6-1 and TRBJ2-1; 8 positions match TRBD1. The CDR3 loop spans 13 amino acids. V shed 8 bases, J shed 13 bases, and the junction held 13 bases outside the gene matches. CDR1 is MNHNS, CDR2 SASEGT, per germline. The chain's CDR3 is CASQGALIESQFF. In nucleotides, the CDR3 is TGTGCCAGCCAGGGGGCGCTTATTGAGTCTCAGTTCTTC.

The DNA for the CDR3 is TGTGCCAGCAGCTTATACGGGACAGGGTTCTACGAGCAGTACTTC. Translating gives CASSLYGTGFYEQYF. The chain links TRBV11-3 to TRBJ2-7, with TRBD1 matching 9 bases. The germline V gene has CDR1 SGHNT and CDR2 YENEEA. V shed 2 bases, J shed 3 bases, and the junction held 5 bases outside the gene matches. The CDR3 extends over 15 amino acids. Looking up the rest from reference TRBV11-3 and TRBJ2-7 gives the full variable domain: EAGVVQSPRYKIIEKKQPVAFWCNPISGHNTLYWYLQNLGQGPELLIRYENEEAVDDSQLPKDRFSAERLKGVDSTLKIQPAELGDSAVYLCASSLYGTGFYEQYFGPGTRLTVT.

The chain uses TRBV7-7 and TRBJ2-5; 10 bases agree with TRBD1. There are 16 residues in the CDR3. V lost 5 bases and J lost 2; bases outside the gene matches: 8. Germline values: CDR1 SSHAT, CDR2 FNYEAQ (reference sequence). CDR3 region: CASSPRTGGAQETQYF. DNA of the CDR3: TGTGCCAGCAGCCCCCGGACAGGGGGTGCTCAAGAGACCCAGTACTTC.

This sequence joins TRBV6-5 and TRBJ1-5; 7 positions match TRBD1. Germline CDR1 and CDR2: MNHEY and SVGAGI. With 6 bases clipped from V and 4 bases from J, the junction kept 9 bases outside the gene matches. The CDR3 contains 15 residues. In DNA, the CDR3 is TGTGCCAGCAGCCCCCGGGACAGACAAAATCAGCCCCAGCATTTT. Encoded protein: CASSPRDRQNQPQHF.

This chain joins TRBV7-9 and TRBJ2-1; D gene uncertain. The CDR3 is 17 residues long. CDR1 and CDR2 (germline): SEHNR, FQNEAQ (reference sequence). Between the trimmed V and J ends, which lost 1 base and 3 bases, there was a span of 16 bases. The CDR3 region has the DNA TGTGCCAGCAGCTTAGGAGTGGGTGGTCTAGTCTACAATGAGCAGTTCTTC. Amino acid sequence: CASSLGVGGLVYNEQFF.

The V and J genes are TRBV6-5 and TRBJ1-3; D might be TRBD1 (6 bases). The CDR3 contains 14 residues. Germline lookup yields CDR1 MNHEY and CDR2 SVGAGI. Between the trimmed V and J ends, which lost 4 bases and 3 bases, there was a span of 10 bases. This chain's CDR3 is CASSSPRGGNTIYF. The CDR3 DNA follows: TGTGCCAGCAGTTCCCCCAGGGGTGGAAACACCATATATTTT.

The gene calls are TRBV5-4 and TRBJ2-7; 8 bases map to TRBD1. The CDR3 extends over 14 amino acids. Germline V lookup: CDR1 SGHNT, CDR2 YYREEE (reference sequence). Trimming cost V 2 bases and J 3 bases; bases outside gene matches: 4. The CDR3, as DNA: TGTGCCAGCAGCTTTAGAGACAGGGGCTACGAGCAGTACTTC. Translated, it gives CASSFRDRGYEQYF.

The sample holds one count of this clone. The chain is built from TRBV6-1 and TRBJ2-5, with D perhaps TRBD1 or TRBD2 (8 bases each). The V gene lost 6 bases and the J gene lost 5 bases, with 31 bases spanning the gap. Germline V gives CDR1 MNHNS, CDR2 SASEGT. This CDR3 is 19 amino acids long. The chain's CDR3 is CASREQGGTRTSFGETQYF. Written as DNA, the CDR3 is TGTGCCAGCAGGGAACAGGGGGGGACTCGGACTAGCTTTGGCGAGACCCAGTACTTC.

The table lists this clone with a few counts. This chain links TRBV4-1 with TRBJ1-5; D remains unclear. The germline V gene has CDR1 MGHRA and CDR2 YSYEKL. The CDR3 sequence is 14 residues long. The V end was cut by 0 bases, the J end by 0 bases, with 3 bases between. The CDR3 bases are TGCGCCAGCAGCCAAGATCATAGCAATCAGCCCCAGCATTTT. Protein product: CASSQDHSNQPQHF.

CDR3 sequence: CASSLSPDRRVHEQFF. The CDR3 bases are TGTGCCAGCAGTTTATCGCCGGACAGGAGGGTACATGAGCAGTTCTTC. The rearrangement links TRBV27 to TRBJ2-1, with a possible D match to TRBD1 (7 bases). This CDR3 contains 16 residues. CDR1 and CDR2 (germline): MNHEY, SMNVEV (reference sequence). Trimming took off 0 bases at V and 8 bases at J, with 17 bases between the two ends.

V gene TRBV19 combines with J gene TRBJ1-4, with D possibly matching TRBD1 (6 bases). Germline V gives CDR1 LNHDA, CDR2 SQIVND (reference sequence). V was shortened by 6 bases and J by 7 bases, with 18 bases between the two germline ends. The CDR3 contains 15 residues. DNA of the CDR3: TGTGCCAGTAGCAGCTCGGCAGGGGTGACTGAAAAACTGTTTTTT. Encoded protein: CASSSSAGVTEKLFF.

This rearrangement joins TRBV6-1 to TRBJ2-3; a possible D gene is TRBD2 (5 bases). The CDR3 loop spans 12 amino acids. With 6 bases removed from V and 2 bases from J, the gap between germline ends came to 6 bases. CDR1 and CDR2 (germline): MNHNS, SASEGT. CDR3 in amino acids: CASRRDTDTQYF. The CDR3 nucleotides read TGTGCCAGCAGACGGGACACAGATACGCAGTATTTT.

The chain combines TRBV2 with TRBJ2-7, with 15 nucleotides matching TRBD2. Trimming at V came to 4 bases and at J to 5 bases, leaving 6 bases not matched to a gene. The germline CDR1 and CDR2 sequences are SNHLY and FYNNEI. The CDR3 extends over 16 amino acids. CDR3 bases: TGTGCCAGCAGTGGAGGACTAGCGGGGGGGCTCCACGAGCAGTACTTC. This encodes CASSGGLAGGLHEQYF.

This rearrangement joins TRBV7-2 to TRBJ2-5; perhaps TRBD1 as D (6 bases). The CDR3 consists of 17 residues. The V gene's germline CDR1 is SGHTA and CDR2 FQGNSA. V lost 5 bases to trimming and J lost 4 bases, with 23 bases between them. CDR3: CASSHFPRGPQGETQYF. In nucleotides, the CDR3 is TGTGCCAGCAGCCACTTCCCCAGGGGCCCACAAGGAGAGACCCAGTACTTC.

The CDR3 loop is CASSELGSTEAFF. The DNA for the CDR3 is TGTGCCAGCAGTGAATTGGGGAGCACTGAAGCTTTCTTT. V and J are TRBV2 and TRBJ1-1; D remains unclear. Trimming cost V 2 bases and J 4 bases, with 8 bases left between them. This CDR3 is 13 amino acids long. CDR1 and CDR2 (germline): SNHLY, FYNNEI.

This chain links TRBV27 with TRBJ2-3; D is possibly TRBD1 (5 bases). V lost 5 bases, J lost 6 bases, and 12 bases lay in between. This CDR3 comprises 13 residues. The germline V gene has CDR1 MNHEY and CDR2 SMNVEV (reference sequence). CDR3 region: CASSRRVGDTQYF. CDR3 in DNA: TGTGCCAGCAGTCGCAGGGTAGGGGATACGCAGTATTTT.

This clone turned up a few times. This CDR3 is also generated by other DNA sequences in the sample. The genes are TRBV29-1 and TRBJ2-4; 7 bases line up with TRBD1. Germline CDR1 reads SQVTM; CDR2 reads ANQGSEA. V shed 7 bases and J 6 bases; nucleotides not matched to a gene: 3. This CDR3 has 11 amino acids. CDR3 region: CSGRQGNIQYF. CDR3 DNA sequence: TGCAGCGGCAGACAGGGAAACATTCAGTACTTC.

The chain joins TRBV5-5 to TRBJ2-5; the D gene is possibly TRBD2 (6 bases). The CDR3 contains 14 residues. V lost 3 bases and J lost 2, with 11 bases in between. Germline-derived CDR1 and CDR2 are SGHKS and YYEKEE (reference sequence). The CDR3 loop reads CASSSGTPQETQYF. For the CDR3, the DNA is TGTGCCAGCAGCTCAGGGACTCCACAAGAGACCCAGTACTTC.